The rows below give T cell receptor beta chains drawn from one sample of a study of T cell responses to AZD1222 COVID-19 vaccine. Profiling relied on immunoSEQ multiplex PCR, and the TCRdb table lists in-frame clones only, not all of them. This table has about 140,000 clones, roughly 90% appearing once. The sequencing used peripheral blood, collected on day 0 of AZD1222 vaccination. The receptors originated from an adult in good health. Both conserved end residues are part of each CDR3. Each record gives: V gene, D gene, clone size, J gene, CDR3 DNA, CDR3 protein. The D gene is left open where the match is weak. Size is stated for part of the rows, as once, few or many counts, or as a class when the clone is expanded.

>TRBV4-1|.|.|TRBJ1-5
TGCGCCAGCAGCCCCGTTAGGGCAATCAATCAGCCCCAGCATTTT
CASSPVRAINQPQHF
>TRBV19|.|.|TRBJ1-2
TGTGCCAGTAGTATAGGGGGACGCTATGGCTACACCTTC
CASSIGGRYGYTF
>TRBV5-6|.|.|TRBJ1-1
TGTGCCAGCAGCTTTGGTACAGACACTGAAGCTTTCTTT
CASSFGTDTEAFF
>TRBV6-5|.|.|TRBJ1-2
TGTGCCAGCAGCGGGAGGCAGGGGAGCTATGGCTACACCTTC
CASSGRQGSYGYTF
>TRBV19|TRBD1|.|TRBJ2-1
TGTGCCAGTAGCACCGGGACAGGGGCCTACAATGAGCAGTTCTTC
CASSTGTGAYNEQFF
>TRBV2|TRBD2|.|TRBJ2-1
TGTGCCAGCAGTCCAAGCGGGGCCCATGAGCAGTTCTTC
CASSPSGAHEQFF
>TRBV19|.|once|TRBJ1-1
TGTGCCGTTGGGGACACTGAAGCTTTCTTT
CAVGDTEAFF
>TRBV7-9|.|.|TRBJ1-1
TGTGCCAGCAGCCCCTCAATCCTGAACACTGAAGCTTTCTTT
CASSPSILNTEAFF
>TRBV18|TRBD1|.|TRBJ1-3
TGTGCCAGCTCACCCTCCGGGACAGGGACTGGAAACACCATATATTTT
CASSPSGTGTGNTIYF
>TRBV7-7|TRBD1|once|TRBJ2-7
TGTGCCAGCAGCTTCAGGACAGGGACCTACGAGCAGTACTTC
CASSFRTGTYEQYF
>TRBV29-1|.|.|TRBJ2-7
TGCAGCGGAGGGAGCCCCTACGAGCAGTACTTC
CSGGSPYEQYF
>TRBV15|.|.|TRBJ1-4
TGTGCCACCAGCACCAGACAGTATGAAAAACTGTTTTTT
CATSTRQYEKLFF
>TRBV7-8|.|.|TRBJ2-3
TGTGCCAGCAGCTTAGAGTTGGGGGCTAGCACAGATACGCAGTATTTT
CASSLELGASTDTQYF
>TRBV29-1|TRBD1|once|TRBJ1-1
TGCAGCGTTCGACAGGGGGACGGCACTGAAGCTTTCTTT
CSVRQGDGTEAFF
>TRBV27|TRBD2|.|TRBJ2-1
TGTGCCAGCGCCGTACTAGCGGGAGGTTACAATGAGCAGTTCTTC
CASAVLAGGYNEQFF
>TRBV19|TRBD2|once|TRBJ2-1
TGTGCCAGTAGTATATTGGCTAGCGGGAGCAGGGAGCAGTTCTTC
CASSILASGSREQFF
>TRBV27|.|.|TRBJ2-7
TGTGCCAGCAGTTTACTTCCAGGTCCCGACGAGCAGTACTTC
CASSLLPGPDEQYF
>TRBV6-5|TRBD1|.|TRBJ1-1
TGTGCCAGCAGTTATACTCGGGACAGGGGTGAAGCTTTCTTT
CASSYTRDRGEAFF
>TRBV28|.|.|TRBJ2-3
TGTGCCAGCAGCCTTTTAAGAAACACAGATACGCAGTATTTT
CASSLLRNTDTQYF
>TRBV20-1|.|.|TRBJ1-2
TGCAGTGCTAGAGAGGTCAGGGATAGAACCTTC
CSAREVRDRTF
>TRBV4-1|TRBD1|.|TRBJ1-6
TGCGCCAGCAGCCAAGATCCAAATCTAGGACAGGGGAGTTCACCCCTCCACTTT
CASSQDPNLGQGSSPLHF
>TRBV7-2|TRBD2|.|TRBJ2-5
TGTGCCAGCAGCTCGGGAGGGTACCAAGAGACCCAGTACTTC
CASSSGGYQETQYF
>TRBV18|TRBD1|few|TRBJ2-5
TGTGCCAGCTCACCATTTGACAGGGCCCAAGAGACCCAGTACTTC
CASSPFDRAQETQYF
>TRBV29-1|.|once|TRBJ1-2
TGCAGCGCCCAGGAAGAGTTGGACTATGGCTACACCTTC
CSAQEELDYGYTF
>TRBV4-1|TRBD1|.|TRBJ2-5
TGCGCCAGCAGCCAAGAGGGACAGGGCCCGGAGACCCAGTACTTC
CASSQEGQGPETQYF
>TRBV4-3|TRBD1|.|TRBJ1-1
TGCGCCAGCAGCGTCGGGACAGGACTGAACACTGAAGCTTTCTTT
CASSVGTGLNTEAFF